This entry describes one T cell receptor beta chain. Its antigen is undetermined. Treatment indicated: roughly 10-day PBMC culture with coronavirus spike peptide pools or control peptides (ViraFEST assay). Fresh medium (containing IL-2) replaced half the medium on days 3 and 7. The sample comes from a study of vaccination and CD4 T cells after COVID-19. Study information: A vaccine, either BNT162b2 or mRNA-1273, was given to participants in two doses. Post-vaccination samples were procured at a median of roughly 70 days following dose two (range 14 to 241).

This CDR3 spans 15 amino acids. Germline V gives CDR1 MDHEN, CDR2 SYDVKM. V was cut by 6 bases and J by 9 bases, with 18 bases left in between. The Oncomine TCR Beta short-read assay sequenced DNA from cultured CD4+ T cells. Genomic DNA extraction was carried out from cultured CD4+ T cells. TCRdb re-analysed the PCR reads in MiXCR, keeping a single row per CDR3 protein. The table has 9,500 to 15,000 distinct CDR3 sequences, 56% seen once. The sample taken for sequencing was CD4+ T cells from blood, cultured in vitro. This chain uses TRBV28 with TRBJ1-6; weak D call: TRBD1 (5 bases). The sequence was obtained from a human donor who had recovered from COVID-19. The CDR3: CASSRPGRAVSPLHF. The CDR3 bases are TGTGCCAGCAGCCGACCAGGGCGAGCGGTTTCACCCCTCCACTTT.